A selection of T cell receptor beta chains follows, all from one sample in a study of T cells in Graves' hyperthyroidism and ophthalmopathy. TCRdb reprocessed the multiplex PCR reads via MiXCR and lists one record per CDR3 protein. The sample yields 700,000 or so distinct CDR3 sequences, roughly 15% seen once. The sample taken for sequencing was blood. These TCRs come from a woman aged 45-65 years with Graves' ophthalmopathy. The CDR3 runs from the conserved cysteine through the conserved F or W. The order of the fields is D gene, J gene, clone size, V gene, CDR3 DNA, CDR3 protein. D genes are given only for firm matches. Clone size is stated in some rows and not others, as once, few, many or a class when expanded.

TRBD1	TRBJ2-7	many	TRBV11-2	TGTGCCAGCAGCTTAATAGGAATGACAGGGACCTACGAGCAGTACTTC	CASSLIGMTGTYEQYF
NA	TRBJ1-5	few	TRBV4-1	TGCGCCAGCAGCCAAGAGTACCAGAGAGGTCAGCCCCAGCATTTT	CASSQEYQRGQPQHF
TRBD2	TRBJ2-1	many	TRBV7-2	TGTGCCAGCAGCTCACCCGGGACTAGCGGGAGTTCTATATCCTACAATGAGCAGTTCTTC	CASSSPGTSGSSISYNEQFF
TRBD2	TRBJ2-3	many	TRBV7-9	TGTGCCAGCAGCCGAACAGGACAGAAGAGCGGGAGTGGCACAGATACGCAGTATTTT	CASSRTGQKSGSGTDTQYF
TRBD2	TRBJ2-5	many	TRBV28	TGTGCCAGCAGGGGGGGGGGACTAGCGGGTGAGACCCAGTACTTC	CASRGGGLAGETQYF
NA	TRBJ2-7	NA	TRBV4-1	TGCGCCAGCAGCCAAGTCCCCGGGAAAATCACCTACGAGCAGTACTTC	CASSQVPGKITYEQYF
NA	TRBJ2-3	many	TRBV28	TGTGCCAGCAGTTTATCTTTGGGGGTGGATACGCAGTATTTT	CASSLSLGVDTQYF
TRBD1	TRBJ2-7	few	TRBV11-1	TGTGCCAGCAGCGCGGACAGGGCGGTTCACCGGCAGTACTTC	CASSADRAVHRQYF
TRBD2	TRBJ2-7	NA	TRBV13	TGTGCCAGCAGCCCCGCTAGCGGGACGGAGTACGAGCAGTACTTC	CASSPASGTEYEQYF
NA	TRBJ2-6	NA	TRBV25-1	TGTGCCAGCAGTGATTATGGGAAATCTGGGGCCAACGTCCTGACTTTC	CASSDYGKSGANVLTF
NA	TRBJ2-2	few	TRBV4-1	TGCGCCAGCAGCCAAGTTCCCCCCCATCTCCCCGGGGAGCTGTTTTTT	CASSQVPPHLPGELFF
NA	TRBJ1-4	many	TRBV2	TGTGCCAGCAGCGCCCCCGTAAAAGTTAATGAAAAACTGTTTTTT	CASSAPVKVNEKLFF
NA	TRBJ2-1	NA	TRBV5-4	TGTGCCAGCAGTAGCGGAGGCAACTCCTACAATGAGCAGTTCTTC	CASSSGGNSYNEQFF
TRBD1	TRBJ1-2	many	TRBV29-1	TGCAGCGTTGGAGGGACAGGGGGCCTCGGAGACTATGGCTACACCTTC	CSVGGTGGLGDYGYTF
TRBD1	TRBJ2-2	many	TRBV12-3/TRBV12-4	TGTGCCAGCAGGCCCGGGAAAGGGGGCAGGACCGGGGAGCTGTTTTTT	CASRPGKGGRTGELFF
TRBD2	TRBJ2-1	few	TRBV7-9	TGTGCCAGCCGTATAACTAGCGGGAGTGGGTATGAGCAGTTCTTC	CASRITSGSGYEQFF
TRBD2	TRBJ2-3	many	TRBV15	TGTGCCACCAGCAGAGATGGACTAGCCGGAGATACGCAGTATTTT	CATSRDGLAGDTQYF
TRBD1	TRBJ1-2	many	TRBV28	TGTGCCAGCAGTTTTTATGTAGCGGTTGCGGGTTCTAGGACAGGGGGAGTTCCTGGCTACACCTTC	CASSFYVAVAGSRTGGVPGYTF
NA	TRBJ2-2	many	TRBV20-1	TGCAGTGCTAGGCGGAACACCGGGGAGCTGTTTTTT	CSARRNTGELFF
NA	TRBJ1-2	many	TRBV11-2	TGTGCCAGCAGCTTAATCCTACCGCAGGCGGAGACTAACTATGGCTACACCTTC	CASSLILPQAETNYGYTF
NA	TRBJ1-1	few	TRBV19	TGTGCCAGTGACACGGGTGGCACTGAAGCTTTCTTT	CASDTGGTEAFF
NA	TRBJ2-7	many	TRBV20-1	TGCAGTGCTAGAGATCAGGGGCCGTCCTACGAGCAGTACTTC	CSARDQGPSYEQYF
TRBD1	TRBJ1-1	many	TRBV11-2	TGTGCCAGCAGCATGGACAGGAACACTGAAGCCTTCTTT	CASSMDRNTEAFF
NA	TRBJ2-1	NA	TRBV7-3	TGTGCCAGCAGCTTACTGGACGGAGACAATGAGCAGTTCTTC	CASSLLDGDNEQFF
NA	TRBJ2-7	many	TRBV7-9	TGTGCCAGCAGCTTACCAGCGGACGAGCAGTACTTC	CASSLPADEQYF
TRBD1	TRBJ1-2	many	TRBV6-2/TRBV6-3	TGTGCCAGCAGACCACCCGGGACAGGGGGCAATGGCTACACCTTC	CASRPPGTGGNGYTF
NA	TRBJ2-7	few	TRBV6-1	TGTGCCAGCAGCAAAGAGTTCTACGAGCAGTACTTC	CASSKEFYEQYF
NA	TRBJ1-2	many	TRBV3-1	TGTGCCAGCAGCGATATCTATGGCTACACCTTC	CASSDIYGYTF
TRBD1	TRBJ2-1	many	TRBV24-1	TGTGCCACCAGTACAGGGGTGGGCAATGAGCAGTTCTTC	CATSTGVGNEQFF
TRBD2	TRBJ2-3	many	TRBV20-1	TGCAGTGCAATCGATATAGCGGGACGCTCCACAGATACGCAGTATTTT	CSAIDIAGRSTDTQYF
NA	TRBJ2-1	many	TRBV12-3/TRBV12-4	TGTGCCAGCAGGCGGACTATTGGTGGTTACAATGAGCAGTTCTTC	CASRRTIGGYNEQFF
NA	TRBJ2-1	many	TRBV20-1	TGCAGTGCTAGGACTTTGGGTGACAATGAGCAGTTCTTC	CSARTLGDNEQFF
NA	TRBJ2-7	many	TRBV28	TGTGCCAGCAGTCGACAGAACCTTTTTTCCTACGAGCAGTACTTC	CASSRQNLFSYEQYF
NA	TRBJ1-1	few	TRBV19	TGTGCCAGTAGTTCCTCATTCGGGGGCTATACTGAAGCTTTCTTT	CASSSSFGGYTEAFF
NA	TRBJ1-2	NA	TRBV3-1	TGTGCCAGCAGCCAAGGGAAGGGTCGGGGCGGTGGCTACACCTTC	CASSQGKGRGGGYTF
NA	TRBJ2-1	many	TRBV7-2	TGTGCCAGCAGCTTAAATTTTGGATCTTACAATGAGCAGTTCTTC	CASSLNFGSYNEQFF
NA	TRBJ1-5	NA	TRBV18	TGTGCCAGCTCACCACGGAGCACAGGGTTTAATCAGCCCCAGCATTTT	CASSPRSTGFNQPQHF
TRBD2	TRBJ2-5	NA	TRBV7-2	TGTGCCAGCAGCCGTAGCGGGAGAGACCAAGAGACCCAGTACTTC	CASSRSGRDQETQYF
TRBD2	TRBJ2-5	many	TRBV3-1	TGTGCCAGCAGCCCGGGGGGGGAAGAGACCCAGTACTTC	CASSPGGEETQYF
NA	TRBJ2-3	few	TRBV15	TGTGCCACCAGCAGAGACGGCCGCGAGCTGAGCACAGATACGCAGTATTTT	CATSRDGRELSTDTQYF
TRBD1	TRBJ2-7	few	TRBV25-1	TGTGCCAGCAGTGAATTTGGGACAGGGGTACGGGAGCAGTACTTC	CASSEFGTGVREQYF
TRBD2	TRBJ2-5	NA	TRBV3-1	TGTGCCAGCAGCCAAAGGTCTCGCCGGACTAGCGGGAACCAAGAGACCCAGTACTTC	CASSQRSRRTSGNQETQYF
NA	TRBJ1-2	NA	TRBV7-8	TGTGCCAGCAGCTCCAGGGGATTCGGCTACACCTTC	CASSSRGFGYTF
TRBD2	TRBJ2-1	few	TRBV14	TGTGCCAGCAGCCAAGCTAGCGGGAGAGTCAATGAGCAGTTCTTC	CASSQASGRVNEQFF
NA	TRBJ1-1	many	TRBV28	TGTGCCAGCAGTTTTCCAGGGCTGGTCACTGAAGCTTTCTTT	CASSFPGLVTEAFF
TRBD2	TRBJ2-5	many	TRBV28	TGTGCCAGCAGTTCCGGAACTAGCGGGAGTGGGGGGACCCAGTACTTC	CASSSGTSGSGGTQYF
TRBD1	TRBJ2-7	many	TRBV6-6	TGTGCCAGCAGTTACGCCGGGACAGGTAACTACGAGCAGTACTTC	CASSYAGTGNYEQYF
NA	TRBJ2-3	many	TRBV20-1	TGCAGTGCAAGGGGGAGCGGGGGCACAGATACGCAGTATTTT	CSARGSGGTDTQYF
NA	TRBJ1-2	few	TRBV14	TGTGCCAGCAGCCAAGTCGTCATGCCCCCCTATGGCTACACCTTC	CASSQVVMPPYGYTF
NA	TRBJ1-1	many	TRBV30	TGTGCCTGGGACCCACGGATGGGTGAAGCTTTCTTT	CAWDPRMGEAFF
NA	TRBJ1-2	NA	TRBV5-1	TGCGCCAGCAACCCGGGCAGGCCATCTAACTATGGCTACACCTTC	CASNPGRPSNYGYTF